This T cell receptor (beta chain) was captured in a study of cytomegalovirus exposure and HLA in healthy donors (dated by TCRdb to 2015 to 2018). Broadly, across the study: An earlier analysis of approximately 640 of the donors reported about 250 Gb of sequence data and some 120 million unique TCR beta sequences from approximately 180 million T cells. An early release that covered 640 HLA-typed donors contained approximately 320 gigabases of sequencing data and tens of millions of unique TCR sequences. Of the 300 to 500 genotyped donors, 75% to 85% were placed in the genetic ancestry cluster associated with self-reported Caucasian donors. The aim of the study was to test whether cataloging public T cell receptors could identify signatures of past pathogen exposure. Using immunosequencing, the study profiled T cell repertoires from fewer than 700 subjects and related those repertoires to cytomegalovirus serostatus. Besides the first cohort of roughly 700 subjects, a separate validation cohort made up of some 110 different subjects was used. The study combined high-throughput TCR immunosequencing, statistical association of individual TCRs with disease status, and machine learning to predict cytomegalovirus infection status. A later analysis re-examined previously published TCR beta repertoires from more than 600 donors and added high-resolution HLA genotyping to investigate patterns of TCR occurrence. The later analysis used no new phenotypic data to find candidate immune exposures, relying instead on TCR beta sequences and their occurrence across donors. An earlier analysis of 587 of the donors used high-throughput TCR beta sequencing to judge whether each TCR beta V gene segment behaved as functional or pseudogenic. Donor age, sex, ethnicity and CMV serostatus were collected together with the repertoire data. Genome-wide SNP genotypes for about 60% of the roughly 670 donors were used in a later genetic analysis, which treated that subset as a discovery cohort. Every discovery cohort repertoire had been produced on one sequencing platform. Both class I and class II loci were covered by HLA typing, at four-digit resolution. The number of donors typed differed by locus, with about 620-630 for A, B, C, DRB1 and DQB1, 522 for DQA1, 600 to 610 for DPA1, and some 440 for DPB1. Roughly 5 DR-DQ haplotypes were handled as single units for association and clustering, since linkage in the cohort was strong. Across 398 genotyped donors of the cohort, an average of about 240,000 unique TCR beta nucleotide sequences per donor were sequenced, and approximately 17% of those sequences were non-productive.

Libraries were prepared through the immunoSEQ multiplex PCR assay. For the multiplex PCR, a mixture combining 60 forward primers for TCR Vbeta segments and 13 reverse primers for TCR Jbeta segments was used. Amplification of the CDR3 region of rearranged TCR beta genes was performed with a multiplex PCR assay on genomic DNA. The amplified TCR beta libraries were sequenced on the Illumina HiSeq System as 87-base-pair reads. The published analysis was carried out like this. Across the 500 to 700 repertoires, a later analysis counted around 80 million unique TCR beta chains, around 11 million of which were shared by at least two donors. Raw reads were error-corrected and collapsed into unique sequences with a nearest-neighbor algorithm that merged closely related sequences to remove PCR and sequencing errors. V, D and J gene segments were assigned by aligning CDR3 sequences to IMGT reference sequences. For a sequence to be retained, a match of at least six nucleotides was required to both a V gene segment and a J gene segment. Rearrangements were classified as productive when the CDR3 lacked stop codons and remained in frame with V and J, and all other rearrangements were classified as non-productive. Following IMGT convention, CDR3 was defined as the stretch from the second conserved V-encoded cysteine up to the conserved J-encoded phenylalanine. In an earlier analysis of just under 600 of the donors, sequences lacking an unambiguous match to a single V gene segment were excluded. In an earlier analysis of several hundred of the donors, a V segment was called functional when productive rearrangements were above 56.7%, and segregating when the standard deviation between donors exceeded 5%. To diagnose cytomegalovirus status from the catalog of TCR beta chain sequences, a statistical classification framework was built. A later analysis assigned V and J genes by comparing TCR nucleotide sequences with IMGT/GENE-DB human TR gene sequences. In a later analysis, CDR3 sequences and most-parsimonious VDJ recombination scenarios were assigned using the TCRdist pipeline. In a later analysis, each TCR beta chain was defined by its CDR3 amino acid sequence together with its V-gene family, and reads lacking a unique V-gene family were excluded. In a later analysis, 500 to 700 highly shared, low-generation-probability nucleotide sequences were removed to address suspected cross-contamination and a sequencing artifact. In a later analysis, a clonal expansion index was calculated for each public chain from normalized within-repertoire ranks of inferred template counts. A later analysis computed generation probabilities with a VDJ recombination model fitted to out-of-frame rearrangements, and checked the results against IGoR. Hypergeometric tests were used in a later analysis to score TCR-TCR, TCR-HLA and TCR-CMV co-occurrence, with a repertoire-size bias correction applied to the TCR pairs. To estimate false discovery rates, a later analysis permuted the HLA or CMV assignments 20 times. A later analysis grouped co-occurring TCRs with DBSCAN, adding TCRdist sequence similarity when clustering within HLA-allele-positive subsets. Repertoires with fewer than 30,000 or more than 120,000 public chains were left out of co-occurrence clustering, as were roughly five repertoires with anomalous nucleotide sharing. In its TCRdb copy, this immuneACCESS table keeps in-frame sequences only and misses some clones. Where compared with another copy, unresolved V genes explain less than half of these, and the others have no known cause. The V and J calls and clone size were taken over from that table, and D and trimming were inferred from the DNA. For this sample there are about 120,000 clones; around 64% appear just once. The ten largest clonotypes hold roughly 8.4% of the sample.

The cohort comprised fewer than 750 healthy bone marrow donors. At the time of sampling, every cohort member was nominally healthy, though immune exposures that went unrecorded were likely present. The donor was CMV seropositive and belonged to the group of more than 250 seropositive cohort members. A peripheral blood sample was provided by each donor, and peripheral blood mononuclear cells were used for TCR beta sequencing. The Qiagen DNeasy Blood Extraction Kit was used to extract genomic DNA from the blood cell samples. Measured from the cysteine to the valine, the CDR3 is 14 residues long. Only the CDR3 portion is preserved as DNA: 42 bases, with reading frame beginning at the first base. Between the V and J ends, shortened by 1 base and 2 bases respectively, the junction contains 9 bases. Looking up the germline V gene (reference sequence) yields CDR1 SEHNR and CDR2 FQNEAQ. Study-level results and caveats: Some IMGT-functional V segments, including TRBV6-2 and TRBV6-3, could not be told apart with the 87-base-pair reads, so those segments were excluded. The only immune exposure information available for the cohort was CMV serostatus. In a later analysis, HLA-associated TCR beta chains showed more clonal expansion and lower generation probabilities than non-associated chains that were equally common. In an earlier analysis of some 640 of the donors, most TCR beta V segments were observed in productive rearrangements about 87% or about 30% of the time, broadly matching IMGT annotations. A later analysis associated 15,000 or so TCR beta sequences with specific HLA alleles at a false discovery rate of 0.05. Cytomegalovirus status was reported to be diagnosed by the classifier with high specificity and sensitivity in both the original and validation cohorts. A further reported finding was that TCR beta sequences accurately predicted the HLA-A and HLA-B alleles for most subjects in the first cohort. Roughly uniform sequencing depth across donors was assumed in presence/absence analyses, although this assumption may not hold. A few of the identified cytomegalovirus-associated TCR beta chains were confirmed in vitro to be specific for cytomegalovirus antigens. The earlier analysis of 587 of the donors excluded over 15 rarely observed V segments, including chromosome 9 orphons, because counts were too low. Because HLA typing was unavailable for some donors at each locus, only the typed subset was used in association tests. A cluster of highly shared sequence variants was judged likely to represent a technical artifact of the sequencing pipeline. In the study, about 150 TCR beta chains were listed as associated with cytomegalovirus. Correlated functional status among segregating V segments might be attributable to linkage disequilibrium, but an unknown experimental factor could not be ruled out. Most TCR sequences were seen in very few donors, while some public TCRs were found in many individuals. A later genetic analysis associated a missense DCLRE1C variant with V-gene and J-gene trimming of TCR beta chains, and an independent cohort replicated the association. In a later genetic analysis, fewer N-insertions in productive TCRs were reported among donors in an Asian-associated ancestry cluster than the roughly 700-donor mean. According to a later analysis, most CMV-associated TCR beta chains appeared to be HLA-restricted, and the HLA associations seemed to be driven largely by CMV exposure. A later analysis reported that several top co-occurrence clusters appeared linked to parvovirus B19, influenza, CMV and Epstein-Barr virus. Only TCR beta chains were sequenced in this cohort, and the absence of alpha or paired-chain data limited detectable features. When HLA alleles, especially DR and DQ, strongly co-occurred, attributing TCR associations to individual alleles was difficult. It was suggested by the authors that the approach could potentially be generalized to other disease states and immunological phenotypes. According to a later analysis, TCR association rates differed among HLA loci, with DRB1 alleles showing the most associated TCRs and HLA-C alleles showing the fewest.

Of note for this clone: Its antigen is not yet known. The input lacks base qualities; no much larger clone sits a single base away.

The TCR was taken from a man aged 25 to 45 in good health and CMV-seropositive. Source material: PBMCs. In this chain, TRBV7-9 is recombined with TRBJ2-7, and TRBD1 may be the D gene, going by 6 matching bases. The DNA sequence follows: TGTGCCAGCAGCTTAGTACAGGGCACCTACGAGCAGTACGTC. Its product reads: CASSLVQGTYEQYV.